The 20 T cell receptor beta chains below come from one sample, sequenced in a study of sequential checkpoint blockade in melanoma. Specified treatment: randomized to nivolumab then ipilimumab (arm A) or the reverse (arm B). TCRdb's table, derived via immunoSEQ multiplex PCR, lists solely in-frame clones and lacks some. The data show some 10,000 clones, 27% seen once. Sequencing used tumor tissue (inferred from file names), obtained from a patient given nivolumab and ipilimumab in sequence. Source of these receptors: a human donor with melanoma.

J is TRBJ2-1 and V is TRBV11-3, with 7 bases lining up with TRBD2. This CDR3 comprises 17 residues. V lost 0 bases and J lost 0; bases outside the gene matches: 5. Germline CDR1 SGHNT, CDR2 YENEEA. CDR3 in amino acids: CASSLEVAGYSYNEQFF. The CDR3 DNA follows: TGTGCCAGCAGCTTAGAGGTAGCGGGTTACTCCTACAATGAGCAGTTCTTC.

This clone was seen more than once but under ten times. The chain links TRBV23-1 to TRBJ1-2, with D hard to call. TRBV23-1 is an open reading frame whose function is uncertain. The CDR3 length is 15 residues. V was clipped by 1 base and J by 4 bases, with 13 bases between them. The chain's CDR3 is CASSQYPGLFYGYTF. The CDR3 DNA sequence: TGCGCCAGCAGTCAATACCCGGGCCTATTCTATGGCTACACCTTC.

This chain uses TRBV6-8 with TRBJ2-2; D remains ambiguous. The CDR3 totals 15 residues. Germline CDR1 reads MNHGY; CDR2 reads SAAAGT. Deletions cut 2 bases from V and 3 bases from J, with 10 bases between. Here the CDR3 DNA reads TGTGCCAGCAGTTACGGAGACCGACACACCGGGGAGCTGTTTTTT. Residues: CASSYGDRHTGELFF.

The V and J genes are TRBV7-2 and TRBJ2-3, with a tentative D call TRBD2 (5 bases). The CDR3 is made up of 13 amino acids. The V end lost 1 base, the J end lost 3 bases, and 5 bases lay between the germline ends. CDR1 is SGHTA, CDR2 FQGNSA, per germline. The CDR3 DNA sequence: TGTGCCAGCAGCTTAGGGAGGACAGATACGCAGTATTTT. Residues: CASSLGRTDTQYF.

The table lists this clone with a count of one. The genes are TRBV5-1 and TRBJ1-2; D gene ambiguous. This CDR3 comprises 16 residues. CDR1 SGHRS and CDR2 YFSETQ come from the germline V gene. V was trimmed by 0 bases and J by 4 bases, leaving 16 bases between them. The CDR3 here is CASSLEQTRSSYGYTF. CDR3 sequence (DNA): TGCGCCAGCAGCTTGGAACAGACCCGGAGTAGCTATGGCTACACCTTC.

This clone appeared a few times. The V gene is TRBV2, the J gene TRBJ1-1; no reliable D call. Germline V gene sequence: CDR1 SNHLY, CDR2 FYNNEI. The CDR3 totals 13 residues. V lost 6 bases, J lost 8 bases, and 16 bases lay in between. The CDR3 is CASSIQSPLEAFF. As DNA, the CDR3 is TGTGCCAGCAGCATACAGAGTCCTTTGGAAGCTTTCTTT.

The V and J genes are TRBV14 and TRBJ2-3; no reliable D call. Trimming left V 2 bases short and J 1 base short, with 13 bases between. The CDR3 is 16 amino acids. The germline V gene has CDR1 SGHDN and CDR2 FVKESK. Here the CDR3 reads CASSQILGRGTDTQYF. CDR3 in DNA: TGTGCCAGCAGCCAAATATTAGGTCGGGGCACAGATACGCAGTATTTT.

This clone was observed a handful of times. As DNA, the CDR3 is TGTGCCAGCAGTTACTCGATTTTGCGGGGCACCTATAATTCACCCCTCCACTTT. It yields the protein CASSYSILRGTYNSPLHF. This chain uses TRBV6-8 with TRBJ1-6; tentative D call: TRBD1 (5 bases). V was trimmed by 0 bases and J by 2 bases, leaving 14 bases between them. The length of the CDR3 is 18 residues. Germline CDR1 is MNHGY and CDR2 is SAAAGT.

This chain links TRBV6-8 with TRBJ1-2, with unresolved D. V shed 2 bases and J shed 0 bases, with 13 bases lying between them. The CDR3 contains 16 residues. The germline CDR1 and CDR2 sequences are MNHGY and SAAAGT. CDR3 sequence (DNA): TGTGCCAGCAGTTACCCCGACCTACCTTCTAACTATGGCTACACCTTC. Translating it yields CASSYPDLPSNYGYTF.

The table lists this clone with a few counts. The genes are TRBV11-3 and TRBJ1-1; D ambiguous. The CDR3 length is 17 residues. Between the trimmed V and J ends, which lost 5 bases and 0 bases, there was a span of 19 bases. Germline CDR1 reads SGHNT; CDR2 reads YENEEA. CDR3: CASSQTTLRTLNTEAFF. DNA of the CDR3: TGTGCCAGCAGCCAGACGACCTTGAGGACCTTGAACACTGAAGCTTTCTTT.

The chain recombines TRBV6-8 with TRBJ1-5, with 7 bases that match TRBD1. The CDR3 totals 15 residues. Unmatched junction bases numbered 6, after V lost 7 bases and J lost 0 bases. Germline V lookup: CDR1 MNHGY, CDR2 SAAAGT. The CDR3 region has the DNA TGTGCCAGCACTGGGACAGACAATAGCAATCAGCCCCAGCATTTT. It encodes CASTGTDNSNQPQHF.

The chain carries TRBV2 and TRBJ1-5; 7 bases are shared with TRBD1. After removal of 8 bases from V and 5 bases from J, the junction contained 6 bases not matched to a gene. The CDR3 length is 13 residues. CDR1 and CDR2 (germline): SNHLY, FYNNEI. The CDR3 protein is CASRIDRDQPQHF. CDR3 bases: TGTGCCAGCCGAATAGACAGGGATCAGCCCCAGCATTTT. Full variable domain (outside the CDR3, taken from reference TRBV2 and TRBJ1-5): EPEVTQTPSHQVTQMGQEVILRCVPISNHLYFYWYRQILGQKVEFLVSFYNNEISEKSEIFDDQFSVERPDGSNFTLKIRSTKLEDSAMYFCASRIDRDQPQHFGDGTRLSIL.

The chain combines TRBV9 with TRBJ2-7; 10 nucleotides match TRBD2. This CDR3 has 14 amino acids. V was clipped by 4 bases and J by 3 bases; unmatched bases: 4. CDR1 SGDLS and CDR2 YYNGEE come from the germline V gene. In DNA, the CDR3 is TGTGCCAGCAGCTCTAGCGGGGGAGGCTACGAGCAGTACTTC. Residues: CASSSSGGGYEQYF.

V and J are TRBV14 and TRBJ2-1; TRBD2 aligns across 8 bases. CDR3 length: 16 amino acids. Germline assignment: CDR1 SGHDN and CDR2 FVKESK. Trimming at V came to 1 base and at J to 5 bases, leaving 7 bases not matched to a gene. DNA for the CDR3: TGTGCCAGCAGCCAAGGTCGGGGGGGTCGGAACAATGAGCAGTTCTTC. This sequence encodes CASSQGRGGRNNEQFF.

This clone turned up a few times. The chain joins TRBV11-3 to TRBJ1-1; 8 bases are shared with TRBD1. V was pared by 8 bases and J by 7 bases, with 12 bases of the junction left unmatched. The CDR3 extends over 14 amino acids. Germline V gene lookup returns CDR1 SGHNT and CDR2 YENEEA. The CDR3 loop is CASPSDRVNGEAFF. The CDR3 nucleotides read TGTGCCAGCCCCTCGGACAGGGTAAACGGTGAAGCTTTCTTT. Full variable domain (remainder filled in from reference TRBV11-3 and TRBJ1-1): EAGVVQSPRYKIIEKKQPVAFWCNPISGHNTLYWYLQNLGQGPELLIRYENEEAVDDSQLPKDRFSAERLKGVDSTLKIQPAELGDSAVYLCASPSDRVNGEAFFGQGTRLTVV.

This clone was counted only a few times. V and J are TRBV9 and TRBJ1-2, with 8 bases that match TRBD1. With V trimmed by 3 bases and J by 5 bases, 9 bases remained unmatched. The germline CDR1 and CDR2 sequences are SGDLS and YYNGEE. CDR3 length: 15 amino acids. CDR3 sequence (DNA): TGTGCCAGCAGCGCCTCAGGGGGCTGGAGTTATGGCTACACCTTC. Its translation: CASSASGGWSYGYTF.

This clone was detected many times. The chain combines TRBV11-3 with TRBJ2-7; tentatively, D is TRBD1 (5 bases). In germline, CDR1 is SGHNT, CDR2 YENEEA. With 4 bases removed from V and 2 bases from J, the gap between germline ends came to 12 bases. The CDR3 totals 14 residues. CDR3 amino acids: CASSSTLTAYEQYV. In DNA form, the CDR3 reads TGTGCCAGCAGCTCCACGTTGACAGCCTACGAGCAGTACGTC.

This clone came up a few times. J is TRBJ1-1 and V is TRBV10-3; 7 bases agree with TRBD1. This CDR3 is 13 amino acids long. Per the germline V gene, CDR1 is ENHRY and CDR2 is SYGVKD. Unmatched junction bases numbered 6, after V lost 0 bases and J lost 11 bases. The DNA of the CDR3 is TGTGCCATCAGTGAGTCCGTGGGACAGAGGGCTTTCTTT. Protein product: CAISESVGQRAFF.

Only a few counts were recorded for this clone. The chain has TRBV6-8 and TRBJ2-7, with TRBD1 identical over 9 bases. V was pared by 10 bases and J by 6 bases, with 10 bases of the junction left unmatched. CDR1 and CDR2 from the germline V gene are MNHGY and SAAAGT. The CDR3 runs 13 residues. CDR3: CATASQGALEQYV. The CDR3 DNA reads as TGTGCCACCGCCTCACAGGGGGCGCTCGAGCAGTACGTC.

In its sample, this clone was seen a few times. The rearrangement links TRBV29-1 to TRBJ1-4; 8 bases line up with TRBD1. CDR1 is SQVTM and CDR2 is ANQGSEA in the germline V gene. Trimming at V came to 7 bases and at J to 2 bases, leaving 6 bases not matched to a gene. The CDR3 runs to 14 residues. CDR3 sequence (DNA): TGCAGCGCTTACTCAGGGGGCACTAATGAAAAACTGTTTTTT. Amino acids: CSAYSGGTNEKLFF.